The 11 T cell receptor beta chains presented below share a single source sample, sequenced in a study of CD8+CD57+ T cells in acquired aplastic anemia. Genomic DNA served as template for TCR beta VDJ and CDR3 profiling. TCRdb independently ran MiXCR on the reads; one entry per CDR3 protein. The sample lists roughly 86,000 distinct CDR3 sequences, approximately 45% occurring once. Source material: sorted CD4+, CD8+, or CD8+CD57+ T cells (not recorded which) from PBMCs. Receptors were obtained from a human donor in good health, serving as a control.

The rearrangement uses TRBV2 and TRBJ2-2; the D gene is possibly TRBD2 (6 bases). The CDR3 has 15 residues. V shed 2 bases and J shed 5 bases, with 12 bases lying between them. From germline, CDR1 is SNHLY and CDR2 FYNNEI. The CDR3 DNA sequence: TGTGCCAGCAGTGAACAGCGGGCCGGTACCGGGGAGCTGTTTTTT. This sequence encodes CASSEQRAGTGELFF.

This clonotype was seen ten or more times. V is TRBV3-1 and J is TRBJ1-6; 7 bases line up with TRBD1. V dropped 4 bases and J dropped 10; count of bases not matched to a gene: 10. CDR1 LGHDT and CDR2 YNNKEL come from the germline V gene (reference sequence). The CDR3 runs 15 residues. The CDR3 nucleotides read TGTGCCAGCAGCCTAGTAACAGGGGCTGGCTCACCCCTCCACTTT. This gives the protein CASSLVTGAGSPLHF.

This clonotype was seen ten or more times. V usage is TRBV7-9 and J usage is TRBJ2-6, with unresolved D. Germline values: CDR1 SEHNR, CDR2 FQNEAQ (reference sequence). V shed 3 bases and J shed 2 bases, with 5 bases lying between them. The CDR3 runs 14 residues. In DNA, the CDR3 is TGTGCCAGCAGCTTTGGGACTGGGGCCAACGTCCTGACTTTC. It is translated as CASSFGTGANVLTF.

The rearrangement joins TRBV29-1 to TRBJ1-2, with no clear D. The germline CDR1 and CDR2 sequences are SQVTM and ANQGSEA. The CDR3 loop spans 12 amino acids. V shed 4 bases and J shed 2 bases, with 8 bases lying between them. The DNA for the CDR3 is TGCAGCGTTGTTATCCAGAACTATGGCTACACCTTC. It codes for CSVVIQNYGYTF.

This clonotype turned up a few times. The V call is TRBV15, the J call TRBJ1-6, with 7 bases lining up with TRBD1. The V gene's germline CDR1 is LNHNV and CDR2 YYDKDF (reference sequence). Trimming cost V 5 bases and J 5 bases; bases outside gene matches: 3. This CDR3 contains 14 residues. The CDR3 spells CATSLDRDNSPLHF. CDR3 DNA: TGTGCCACCAGCCTTGACAGGGATAATTCACCCCTCCACTTT.

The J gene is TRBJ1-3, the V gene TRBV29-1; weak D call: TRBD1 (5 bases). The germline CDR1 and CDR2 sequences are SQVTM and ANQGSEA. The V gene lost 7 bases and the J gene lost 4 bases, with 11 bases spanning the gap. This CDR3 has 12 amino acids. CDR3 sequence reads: CSGRGGGNTIYF. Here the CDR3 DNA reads TGCAGCGGACGGGGCGGAGGAAACACCATATATTTT.

In nucleotides, the CDR3 is TGTGCCACCACGAGGGGGATGAACACTGAAGCTTTCTTT. This codes for CATTRGMNTEAFF. The J gene is TRBJ1-1, the V gene TRBV15; TRBD1 might be the D (6 bases). With 7 bases removed from V and 0 bases from J, the gap between germline ends came to 9 bases. Germline loops: CDR1 LNHNV, CDR2 YYDKDF (reference sequence). The CDR3 is 13 residues long.

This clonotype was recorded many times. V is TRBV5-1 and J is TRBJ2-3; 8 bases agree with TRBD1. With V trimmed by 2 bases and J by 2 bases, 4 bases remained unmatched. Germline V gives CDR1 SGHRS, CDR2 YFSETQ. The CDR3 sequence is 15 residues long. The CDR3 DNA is TGCGCCAGCAGCTTTACAGGGGGATACACAGATACGCAGTATTTT. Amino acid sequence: CASSFTGGYTDTQYF. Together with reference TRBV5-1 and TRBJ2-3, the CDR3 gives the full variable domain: KAGVTQTPRYLIKTRGQQVTLSCSPISGHRSVSWYQQTPGQGLQFLFEYFSETQRNKGNFPGRFSGRQFSNSRSEMNVSTLELGDSALYLCASSFTGGYTDTQYFGPGTRLTVL.

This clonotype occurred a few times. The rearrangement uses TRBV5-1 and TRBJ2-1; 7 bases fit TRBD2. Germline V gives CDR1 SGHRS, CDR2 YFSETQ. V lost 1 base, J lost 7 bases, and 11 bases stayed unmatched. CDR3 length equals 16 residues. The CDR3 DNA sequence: TGCGCCAGCAGCTTGTATCTGGGAGGGCCCAGGAATGAGCAGTTCTTC. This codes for CASSLYLGGPRNEQFF.

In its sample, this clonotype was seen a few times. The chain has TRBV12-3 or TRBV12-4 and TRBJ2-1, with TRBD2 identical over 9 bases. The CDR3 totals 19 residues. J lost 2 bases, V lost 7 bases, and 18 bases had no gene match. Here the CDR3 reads CASIPSWREGLAPYNEQFF. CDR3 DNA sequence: TGTGCCAGCATCCCAAGTTGGCGGGAGGGCCTAGCGCCCTACAATGAGCAGTTCTTC.

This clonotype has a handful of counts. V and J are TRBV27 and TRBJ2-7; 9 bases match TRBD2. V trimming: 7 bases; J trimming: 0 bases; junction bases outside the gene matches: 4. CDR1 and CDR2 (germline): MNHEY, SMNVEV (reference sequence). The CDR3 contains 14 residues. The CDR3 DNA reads TGTGCCAGCAATAGCGGGGGAGACTCCTACGAGCAGTACTTC. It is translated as CASNSGGDSYEQYF.